This T cell receptor beta chain was captured in a study of cytomegalovirus exposure and HLA in healthy donors. Germline V gene data show CDR1 as SGHTA and CDR2 as FQGNSA. The CDR3 has 15 amino acids. The V and J ends lost 0 bases and 5 bases respectively, with 12 bases between them. Vbeta (60) and Jbeta (13) primers were used in the PCR. Profiled with immunoSEQ multiplex PCR; TCRdb holds only in-frame clones, not every one. The sample holds 130,000 to 150,000 clones, about 86% seen once. J is TRBJ2-3 and V is TRBV7-2; TRBD2 might be the D (7 bases). The clonotype comes from a man between 40 and 49 years old in good health and CMV-seropositive. The specimen was PBMCs. The CDR3 reads CASSLAGGPGDTQYF. Here the CDR3 DNA reads TGTGCCAGCAGCTTAGCGGGGGGGCCTGGAGATACGCAGTATTTT.